A selection of T cell receptor beta chains follows, all from one sample in a study of beta chain features in type 1 diabetes. The protocol was immunoSEQ multiplex PCR, while the TCRdb copy is restricted to in-frame clones and leaves out a portion. The repertoire holds 600,000 to 650,000 clones, with 15% as singletons. The sequenced sample consisted of naive CD4+ T cells from blood. The receptors were gathered from a man between 18 and 29 years old in good health. CDR3s include the opening cysteine and the closing phenylalanine or tryptophan.

len	v_gene	j_gene	CDR3aa
11	TRBV28	TRBJ1-1	CASSPRTEAFF
15	TRBV6-5	TRBJ1-5	CASSIRTGGNQPQHF
18	TRBV19	TRBJ1-5	CASSNSFNDRTRDQPQHF
17	TRBV23-1	TRBJ2-2	CASSHFPEPINTGELFF
13	TRBV11-1	TRBJ1-5	CASSLGRHQPQHF
11	TRBV7-9	TRBJ2-1	CASSLDVTEFF
19	TRBV28	TRBJ2-2	CASRPGLAGGVRVTGELFF
15	TRBV28	TRBJ2-7	CASSQSTQTSYEQYF
11	TRBV28	TRBJ2-1	CASRSFDEQFF
13	TRBV28	TRBJ2-7	CASNQGHWGEQYF
12	TRBV7-2	TRBJ2-1	CASNHGDNEQFF
16	TRBV15	TRBJ1-1	CATSRNRAGVNTEAFF
14	TRBV7-6	TRBJ2-5	CASSRRTAQETQYF
15	TRBV27	TRBJ2-5	CASSALLGRQETQYF
15	TRBV28	TRBJ2-7	CASSSDTLGFYEQYF
13	TRBV4-3	TRBJ1-2	CASSLAQGYGYTF
15	TRBV13	TRBJ2-1	CASSTDRASYNEQFF
12	TRBV7-3	TRBJ1-2	CASSWGSYGYTF
12	TRBV14	TRBJ1-3	CASSQRTTVVYF
15	TRBV11-1	TRBJ1-1	CASRPLQGGNTEAFF
14	TRBV7-2	TRBJ1-2	CASSLQALNYGYTF
15	TRBV9	TRBJ2-3	CASSVGQGAADTQYF
14	TRBV10-3	TRBJ2-7	CAISEGQGLDEQYF
15	TRBV29-1	TRBJ1-6	CSVGTGTGGNSPLHF
12	TRBV2	TRBJ2-7	CADGKNSYEQYF
13	TRBV4-1	TRBJ2-3	CASSQTGGDTQYF
10	TRBV5-1	TRBJ2-1	CAIKGDEQFF
17	TRBV18	TRBJ2-6	CASSATVLVSGANVLTF
14	TRBV9	TRBJ2-2	CASSGVAHTGELFF
16	TRBV28	TRBJ2-5	CASSLGGGVTQETQYF
14	TRBV11-1	TRBJ2-7	CASSFTGQGYEQYF
14	TRBV28	TRBJ2-1	CASKEWGSYNEQFF
17	TRBV7-8	TRBJ1-2	CASSLVSRGSRDYGYTF
16	TRBV7-2	TRBJ2-7	CASSSTAGQGPYEQYF
17	TRBV28	TRBJ1-1	CASSSYGWTGSNTEAFF
14	TRBV2	TRBJ2-1	CASGRTGWYNEQFF
15	TRBV7-2	TRBJ2-7	CASSLMGNGADEQYF
14	TRBV15	TRBJ2-7	CATSRRLAGYEQYF
16	TRBV28	TRBJ2-1	CASTLKGSGRANEQFF
12	TRBV14	TRBJ2-5	CASSQVQETQYF
15	TRBV4-3	TRBJ1-1	CASNQEVRMNTEAFF
13	TRBV11-3	TRBJ2-1	CASSLVASNEQFF
15	TRBV7-2	TRBJ2-1	CASRPPGLSFNEQFF
14	TRBV7-9	TRBJ2-4	CASSLIPGKNIQYF
14	TRBV5-4	TRBJ1-2	CASSIDRPAYGYTF
13	TRBV9	TRBJ1-2	CASSVNGNYGYTF
15	TRBV7-3	TRBJ2-3	CASSQPGEWEDTQYF
12	TRBV5-4	TRBJ1-6	CASSSQGSPLHF
15	TRBV7-2	TRBJ2-7	CASSLEAGGAYEQYF
16	TRBV28	TRBJ2-6	CASSVVGGAGANVLTF
16	TRBV7-2	TRBJ2-3	CASSPGTSGFTDTQYF
16	TRBV14	TRBJ1-2	CASSHPLEGPNYGYTF
17	TRBV28	TRBJ2-2	CASTLAGTSGSIGELFF
12	TRBV25-1	TRBJ2-7	CASSGVAYEQYF
14	TRBV30	TRBJ2-2	CAWRADRTPGELFF
15	TRBV10-3	TRBJ1-1	CAISETGGPNTEAFF
15	TRBV4-1	TRBJ1-2	CASRPRGRGKDGYTF